This entry lists 32 T cell receptor beta chains sequenced from one sample in a study of blood T cells in healthy people across ages. Next came a second PCR, run for about 7 to 12 cycles, which used a sample-barcoded 5' primer along with a J-beta primer mix. Using its own MiXCR run on the 5' RACE reads, TCRdb lists one record per CDR3 protein. The profile covers 650,000 to 800,000 distinct CDR3 sequences, with 52% appearing a single time and about 14% taken by the ten largest. Sequencing used blood. The receptors here all came from a woman older than 75 in good health.

Details on this clonotype: This may stem from a read error, because a much larger clone lies one nucleotide away. This chain uses TRBV28 with TRBJ2-7; D is unresolved. Germline lookup yields CDR1 MDHEN and CDR2 SYDVKM. The ends were cut back, 0 bases at V and 7 bases at J, with 16 bases in the middle. The CDR3 consists of 15 residues. CDR3 sequence reads: CASSLWVTEYNEQYF. CDR3 bases: TGTGCCAGCAGTTTATGGGTGACCGAATACAATGAGCAGTACTTC.

In its sample, this clonotype was seen many times. The V and J genes are TRBV7-3 and TRBJ2-3; 13 bases are a match to TRBD2. V trimming: 5 bases; J trimming: 0 bases; junction bases outside the gene matches: 2. The germline V gene has CDR1 SGHTA and CDR2 FQGTGA. This CDR3 is 16 amino acids long. The DNA for the CDR3 is TGTGCCAGCAGCCCGGGACTAGCGGGGAGCACAGATACGCAGTATTTT. Translated, it gives CASSPGLAGSTDTQYF.

This clonotype was picked up one time. The chain combines TRBV10-3 with TRBJ2-1, with 8 bases lining up with TRBD2. Looked up from germline, CDR1 is ENHRY and CDR2 is SYGVKD. CDR3 size: 15 residues. The junction had 6 bases not matched to a gene; V was cut back by 8 bases and J by 0 bases. CDR3 sequence reads: CAIRWSGSSYNEQFF. The DNA of the CDR3 is TGTGCCATCCGGTGGAGCGGGAGCTCCTACAATGAGCAGTTCTTC.

Notes on this clonotype: A clone one base away is much larger, so this may be a read error. J is TRBJ2-5 and V is TRBV6-4; 8 bases agree with TRBD2. The trim removed 6 bases at V and 11 bases at J, leaving 17 bases unmatched. The CDR3 consists of 15 residues. Germline V gene data show CDR1 as MRHNA and CDR2 as SNTAGT. This CDR3 is CASSAKAGVGNEQYF. CDR3 nucleotides: TGTGCCAGCAGCGCCAAAGCGGGAGTGGGCAATGAGCAGTACTTC.

Turning to this clonotype: A much larger clone differs from this one at a single base, so this may be a read error. The chain carries TRBV12-3 or TRBV12-4 and TRBJ2-5; no reliable D call. The CDR3 extends over 15 amino acids. The germline V and J ends were trimmed by 3 bases and 4 bases, with 15 bases remaining between them. In DNA form, the CDR3 reads TGTGCCAGCAGTTTGGGCAGGTGGGTTGGAGAGACCCAGTACTTC. This sequence encodes CASSLGRWVGETQYF.

The J gene is TRBJ2-2, the V gene TRBV20-1; 7 positions match TRBD2. The V gene end was trimmed by 6 bases and the J gene end by 6 bases; junction bases not matched to a gene: 13. The CDR3 is made up of 15 amino acids. Germline-derived CDR1 and CDR2 are DFQATT and SNEGSKA (reference sequence). CDR3 nucleotide sequence: TGCAGTGCAAAACGCGCTGGGACTAATCCCGGGGAGCTGTTTTTT. This codes for CSAKRAGTNPGELFF.

This clonotype was recorded many times. CDR3 protein: CASSSRAGWNEQFF. CDR3 DNA: TGTGCCAGCAGCTCGAGGGCAGGATGGAATGAGCAGTTCTTC. The V call is TRBV7-2, the J call TRBJ2-1; tentative D call: TRBD2 (5 bases). Trimming cost V 4 bases and J 7 bases, with 14 bases left between them. The CDR3 length is 14 residues. CDR1 SGHTA and CDR2 FQGNSA come from the germline V gene.

Only a few counts were recorded for this clonotype. The rearrangement uses TRBV12-3 or TRBV12-4 and TRBJ2-3; a possible D gene is TRBD2 (6 bases). The CDR3 totals 14 residues. The V end was cut by 3 bases, the J end by 5 bases, with 12 bases between. CDR3 coding DNA: TGTGCCAGCAGTTTCGGAGGGACCGGAGATACGCAGTATTTT. This translates into CASSFGGTGDTQYF.

The chain links TRBV7-9 to TRBJ2-5; perhaps D is TRBD1 or TRBD2 (6 bases each). The CDR3 consists of 12 residues. Trimming pared 9 bases from V and 4 bases from J, leaving 12 bases between. Germline CDR1 and CDR2: SEHNR and FQNEAQ (reference sequence). As DNA, the CDR3 is TGTGCCAGTTCTGGGGGGCTAGAGACCCAGTACTTC. It is translated as CASSGGLETQYF.

This clonotype showed up just a few times. The chain recombines TRBV3-1 with TRBJ1-1; D call uncertain. The CDR3 sequence is 14 residues long. Trimming took off 0 bases at V and 6 bases at J, with 11 bases between the two ends. Per the germline V gene, CDR1 is LGHDT and CDR2 is YNNKEL (reference sequence). The CDR3 loop is CASSQDPPAAEAFF. CDR3 nucleotide sequence: TGTGCCAGCAGCCAAGATCCCCCAGCCGCTGAAGCTTTCTTT.

This clonotype was observed a handful of times. V gene TRBV15 combines with J gene TRBJ2-3, with TRBD2 matching over 7 bases. Per the germline V gene, CDR1 is LNHNV and CDR2 is YYDKDF (reference sequence). V trimming: 1 base; J trimming: 2 bases; junction bases outside the gene matches: 9. The CDR3 consists of 17 residues. The CDR3 protein is CATSRAPQTSATDTQYF. CDR3 nucleotides: TGTGCCACCAGCAGAGCCCCCCAAACTAGCGCCACAGATACGCAGTATTTT.

In this sample, this clonotype turned up many times. The V call is TRBV7-2, the J call TRBJ2-3, with 8 bases aligning to TRBD2. The J segment lost 4 bases and the V segment lost 3 bases, leaving 12 bases of the junction unmatched. The germline V gene has CDR1 SGHTA and CDR2 FQGNSA. CDR3 length: 17 amino acids. The CDR3 DNA reads as TGTGCCAGCAGCTTTGAGGCGGCGGGGGGAGGCGCAGATACGCAGTATTTT. Its translation: CASSFEAAGGGADTQYF.

The V call is TRBV3-1, the J call TRBJ2-1, with 13 bases lining up with TRBD2. The V gene's germline CDR1 is LGHDT and CDR2 YNNKEL (reference sequence). This CDR3 contains 15 residues. V lost 4 bases to trimming and J lost 9 bases; unmatched junction nucleotides: 6. In nucleotides, the CDR3 is TGTGCCAGCAGCCTGGGACTAGCGGGACCAAGTGAGCAGTTCTTC. Protein: CASSLGLAGPSEQFF.

This clonotype was detected many times. The V gene is TRBV28, the J gene TRBJ2-1; weak D call: TRBD1 (6 bases). Trimming removed 3 bases at V and 4 bases at J, with 10 bases between. This CDR3 contains 14 residues. Germline CDR1 and CDR2: MDHEN and SYDVKM. The CDR3 region has the DNA TGTGCCAGCAGTTTTCTCGGACAGTACAATGAGCAGTTCTTC. This gives the protein CASSFLGQYNEQFF. Full variable domain (remainder filled in from reference TRBV28 and TRBJ2-1): DVKVTQSSRYLVKRTGEKVFLECVQDMDHENMFWYRQDPGLGLRLIYFSYDVKMKEKGDIPEGYSVSREKKERFSLILESASTNQTSMYLCASSFLGQYNEQFFGPGTRLTVL.

At least ten counts were recorded for this clonotype. The chain uses TRBV20-1 and TRBJ2-3; the match to TRBD2 covers 8 bases. The CDR3 totals 16 residues. CDR1 and CDR2 (germline): DFQATT, SNEGSKA (reference sequence). V gave up 2 bases and J gave up 2 bases; unmatched junction bases: 9. The CDR3 nucleotides are TGCAGTGCTAGAAAATTTCGGGGGGGGTCCACAGATACGCAGTATTTT. Its translation is CSARKFRGGSTDTQYF.

The chain employs TRBV7-2 and TRBJ2-3; D possibly uses TRBD1 or TRBD2 (5 bases each). The germline V gene encodes CDR1 SGHTA and CDR2 FQGNSA. V was pared by 4 bases and J by 10 bases, with 12 bases between. The CDR3 totals 12 residues. The CDR3 nucleotides read TGTGCCAGCAGCTCCTGGGGGAATGCGCAGTATTTT. It yields the protein CASSSWGNAQYF.

This clonotype was counted at least ten times. This chain uses TRBV3-1 with TRBJ1-1; D may be TRBD1 (6 bases). CDR1 and CDR2 from the germline V gene are LGHDT and YNNKEL (reference sequence). Deletions cut 3 bases from V and 4 bases from J, with 6 bases between. The CDR3 runs 12 residues. The CDR3 DNA sequence: TGTGCCAGCAGCCAGGGGGCCACTGAAGCTTTCTTT. It codes for CASSQGATEAFF. The variable domain in full, with the rest retrieved from reference TRBV3-1 and TRBJ1-1, is DTAVSQTPKYLVTQMGNDKSIKCEQNLGHDTMYWYKQDSKKFLKIMFSYNNKELIINETVPNRFSPKSPDKAHLNLHINSLELGDSAVYFCASSQGATEAFFGQGTRLTVV.

There are a few counts of this clonotype. With a much larger clone just one base away, this may be a read error. The chain joins TRBV24-1 to TRBJ2-1, with TRBD2 identical over 8 bases. There are 14 residues in the CDR3. The J segment lost 6 bases and the V segment lost 9 bases, leaving 9 bases of the junction unmatched. The germline gives CDR1 KGHDR, CDR2 SFDVKD. The CDR3 sequence is CATAVSGNFNEQFF. Here the CDR3 DNA reads TGTGCCACCGCTGTTAGCGGGAACTTCAATGAGCAGTTCTTC.

This chain connects TRBV7-2 to TRBJ2-7, with 11 bases lining up with TRBD2. Germline CDR1 is SGHTA and CDR2 is FQGNSA. CDR3 length: 16 amino acids. The V gene end was trimmed by 1 base and the J gene end by 9 bases; junction bases not matched to a gene: 11. CDR3 loop: CASSLGVGTSGRGQYF. Written as DNA, the CDR3 is TGTGCCAGCAGCTTAGGGGTCGGGACTAGCGGCCGAGGGCAGTACTTC.

In this sample, this clonotype turned up many times. The chain combines TRBV9 with TRBJ2-2; D is possibly TRBD2 (5 bases). Germline V CDR1 and CDR2: SGDLS, YYNGEE. The length of the CDR3 is 15 residues. V gave up 0 bases and J gave up 5 bases, with 11 bases separating them. The CDR3 loop is CASSVVGSGTGELFF. In DNA, the CDR3 is TGTGCCAGCAGCGTAGTGGGGAGCGGTACCGGGGAGCTGTTTTTT.

This chain uses TRBV20-1 with TRBJ1-2, with TRBD1 identical over 7 bases. V lost 3 bases to trimming and J lost 8 bases; unmatched junction nucleotides: 9. There are 13 residues in the CDR3. Germline V gene lookup returns CDR1 DFQATT and CDR2 SNEGSKA (reference sequence). The CDR3 region has the DNA TGCAGTGCTAGTGCACAGGGGAAGGGGGGCTACACCTTC. It translates to CSASAQGKGGYTF.

The chain is built from TRBV27 and TRBJ1-1; 9 nucleotides match TRBD1. This CDR3 is 14 amino acids long. V gave up 4 bases and J gave up 5 bases; unmatched junction bases: 5. Germline-derived CDR1 and CDR2 are MNHEY and SMNVEV (reference sequence). The CDR3 sequence is CASSSYRGLTEAFF. The CDR3 DNA reads TGTGCCAGCAGTTCGTACAGGGGGCTGACTGAAGCTTTCTTT.

In its sample, this clonotype was seen many times. V and J are TRBV20-1 and TRBJ1-2; D remains unclear. The germline V gene has CDR1 DFQATT and CDR2 SNEGSKA (reference sequence). Trimming removed 3 bases from V and 7 bases from J, with 9 bases in between. CDR3 length equals 11 residues. The CDR3 loop reads CSASSPGGYTF. In DNA form, the CDR3 reads TGCAGTGCTAGTTCGCCGGGTGGCTACACCTTC.

This clonotype was seen repeatedly, ten times or more. The V and J genes are TRBV4-2 and TRBJ2-7; the D gene is possibly TRBD2 (5 bases). This CDR3 spans 12 amino acids. The V end was cut by 4 bases, the J end by 3 bases, with 7 bases between. The germline V gene has CDR1 LGHNA and CDR2 YNFKEQ. For the CDR3, the DNA is TGTGCCAGCAGCCCGGGGTACTACGAGCAGTACTTC. Its protein is CASSPGYYEQYF.

In regard to this clonotype: Sequence at one end of the junction differs from germline and may be a read error. The V call is TRBV7-7, the J call TRBJ2-1; perhaps TRBD2 as D (5 bases). Germline V CDR1 and CDR2: SSHAT, FNYEAQ (reference sequence). This CDR3 comprises 14 residues. This CDR3 is CASSLAWGTGEQFF. CDR3 sequence (DNA): TGTGCTAGCAGCTTAGCGTGGGGAACGGGGGAGCAGTTCTTC.

The CDR3 sequence: CASSPMSNNEQYF. In DNA, the CDR3 is TGTGCCAGCAGCCCAATGTCCAACAATGAGCAGTACTTC. This chain joins TRBV11-2 and TRBJ2-1; D gene unclear. The last part of the DNA fits TRBJ2-7 better; the J call may be wrong. The CDR3 extends over 13 amino acids. Germline CDR1 and CDR2: SGHAT and FQNNGV.

This clonotype has only one observation. V gene TRBV20-1 combines with J gene TRBJ1-2; no firm D call. There are 15 residues in the CDR3. The V end lost 3 bases, the J end lost 0 bases, and 14 bases lay between the germline ends. Germline V gene data show CDR1 as DFQATT and CDR2 as SNEGSKA (reference sequence). This CDR3 is CSARIAGTSNYGYTF. For the CDR3, the DNA is TGCAGTGCTAGGATAGCAGGAACGTCTAACTATGGCTACACCTTC.

V and J are TRBV29-1 and TRBJ2-1, with 9 bases identical to TRBD1. Germline assignment: CDR1 SQVTM and CDR2 ANQGSEA. CDR3 length: 13 residues. This CDR3 reads CNVGTGTHNEQFF. CDR3 bases: TGCAACGTCGGGACAGGGACCCACAATGAGCAGTTCTTC.

The V call is TRBV4-2, the J call TRBJ2-3; 9 bases are a match to TRBD2. The CDR3 runs to 16 residues. Germline V lookup: CDR1 LGHNA, CDR2 YNFKEQ. V dropped 0 bases and J dropped 5; count of bases not matched to a gene: 6. The chain's CDR3 is CASSQEIAGEVDTQYF. The CDR3 coding sequence is TGTGCCAGCAGCCAAGAAATAGCGGGGGAAGTAGATACGCAGTATTTT.

This sequence joins TRBV29-1 and TRBJ2-1, with 8 bases fitting TRBD1. Trimming at V came to 3 bases and at J to 2 bases, leaving 6 bases not matched to a gene. The CDR3 is made up of 15 amino acids. CDR1 is SQVTM and CDR2 is ANQGSEA in the germline V gene. CDR3 residues: CSVDPGTGPYNEQFF. CDR3 in DNA: TGCAGCGTTGACCCCGGGACAGGTCCCTACAATGAGCAGTTCTTC.

V and J are TRBV10-3 and TRBJ1-6, with 9 bases fitting TRBD1. The CDR3 has 14 residues. J was trimmed by 7 bases and V by 8 bases; bases with no gene match: 6. From germline, CDR1 is ENHRY and CDR2 SYGVKD. CDR3 amino acids: CAIGSGTGNSPLHF. Written as DNA, the CDR3 is TGTGCCATCGGATCCGGGACAGGGAATTCACCCCTCCACTTT.

This clonotype occurred many times. V is TRBV2 and J is TRBJ2-1; tentatively, D is TRBD2 (5 bases). Trimming stripped 10 bases from V and 9 bases from J, with 22 bases between. The CDR3 spans 14 residues. Looked up from germline, CDR1 is SNHLY and CDR2 is FYNNEI. CDR3 sequence reads: CATGVSRDRAEQFF. CDR3 nucleotide sequence: TGTGCCACCGGGGTATCCCGGGATCGGGCTGAGCAGTTCTTC.